This is a list of T cell receptor beta chains from one sample in a study of shared T cell receptors in the human thymus. Assay: immunoSEQ multiplex PCR; the TCRdb copy retains only in-frame clones and omits some. Here the sample spans approximately 400,000 clones, 85% to 95% being singletons. Sequencing input: thymocytes. The receptors derive from a human donor. The CDR3 runs from the conserved cysteine through the conserved F or W. Fields, in order: J gene, D gene, clone size, V gene, CDR3 DNA, CDR3 protein. A D gene is named only where the DNA matches it firmly. Rows give clone size only sometimes, using once, few, many, or a class for an expanded clone.

>TRBJ2-1|-|-|TRBV5-1
TGCGCCAGCAGCTTTACGGGAAACTACAATGAGCAGTTCTTC
CASSFTGNYNEQFF
>TRBJ2-5|-|-|TRBV4-1
TGCGCCAGCGGACCTGAGGCGGTCGTGGACGAGACCCAGTACTTC
CASGPEAVVDETQYF
>TRBJ2-7|-|-|TRBV6-5
TGTGCCAGCAGTTTCAGGGGAGGGACCTACGAGCAGTACTTC
CASSFRGGTYEQYF
>TRBJ1-5|-|once|TRBV11-2
TGTGCCAGCAGCTTAGATCAAGGGAACGGTCAGCCCCAGCATTTT
CASSLDQGNGQPQHF
>TRBJ2-4|-|-|TRBV28
TGTGCCAGCAGAACCTCGGTAGCCAAAAACATTCAGTACTTC
CASRTSVAKNIQYF
>TRBJ2-4|-|-|TRBV7-2
TGTGCCAGCAGCTTAGCCTCACTGTCTGAGACTCCCATGGCCAAAAACATTCAGTACTTC
CASSLASLSETPMAKNIQYF
>TRBJ2-2|-|-|TRBV7-2
TGTGCCAGCAGCTTAGTAAGGCCAGCGAACACCGGGGAGCTGTTTTTT
CASSLVRPANTGELFF
>TRBJ2-3|TRBD2|-|TRBV5-6
TGTGCCAGCAGCTTGGCGGGAGGGGCCATGCATACTGGCACAGATACGCAGTATTTT
CASSLAGGAMHTGTDTQYF
>TRBJ2-7|TRBD2|-|TRBV27
TGTGCCAGCAGTGTAGCGGGAGGGCGGGAGCAGTACTTC
CASSVAGGREQYF
>TRBJ2-1|-|once|TRBV28
TGTGCCAGCAGTCCCCGACTAGGCGGACTCTATTACAATGAGCAGTTCTTC
CASSPRLGGLYYNEQFF
>TRBJ2-1|-|once|TRBV25-1
TGTGCCAGCAGTGAATTCCCGGGGCCGTCCTACAATGAGCAGTTCTTC
CASSEFPGPSYNEQFF
>TRBJ1-6|-|-|TRBV30
TGTGCCTGGAGTGTATTGGGTTACTACAGTTCACCCCTCCACTTT
CAWSVLGYYSSPLHF
>TRBJ2-7|-|-|TRBV29-1
TGCAGCGTTGAAGTGGGAGCAACCTACGAGCAGTACTTC
CSVEVGATYEQYF
>TRBJ2-1|-|-|TRBV7-9
TGTGCCAGCAGCTTACCCAATAACGAAGGGAGATGCAATGAGCAGTTCTTC
CASSLPNNEGRCNEQFF
>TRBJ2-7|-|-|TRBV27
TGTGCCAGCAGTGGTCAGAGGAGTTCCTACGAGCAGTACTTC
CASSGQRSSYEQYF
>TRBJ1-2|-|few|TRBV30
TGTGCCTGGAGTGTACTGGGGGCAGCTAATGGCTACACCTTC
CAWSVLGAANGYTF
>TRBJ2-7|TRBD1|-|TRBV7-6
TGTGCCAGCAGCTTAGGGTCGCAGGGGGTCCACGAGCAGTACTTC
CASSLGSQGVHEQYF
>TRBJ1-1|-|-|TRBV4-2
TGTGCCAGCAGCCTTGTATCCCTGGCGAATACTGAAGCTTTCTTT
CASSLVSLANTEAFF
>TRBJ1-2|-|-|TRBV14
TGTGCCAGCAGCCAAGATCTAGGGGATGGCTACACCTTC
CASSQDLGDGYTF
>TRBJ2-5|TRBD2|once|TRBV11-3
TGTGCCAGCAGCTTGGGACTAGCGGGAGCAGAGACCCAGTACTTC
CASSLGLAGAETQYF
>TRBJ2-3|TRBD2|-|TRBV7-8
TGTGCCAGCAGCTCCCCCTTAGGAGCGGGAGGGAGGGCAGATACGCAGTATTTT
CASSSPLGAGGRADTQYF
>TRBJ1-1|-|-|TRBV9
TGTGCCAGCAGCGTAGTTTGGGGCAGGTTGAACACTGAAGCTTTCTTT
CASSVVWGRLNTEAFF
>TRBJ2-2|-|-|TRBV28
TGTGCCAGCATAGGATCCTGGGGGGGACAGGAGATAAACACCGGGGAGCTGTTTTTT
CASIGSWGGQEINTGELFF
>TRBJ2-7|-|-|TRBV27
TGTGCCAGCAGTCGACAAGGGGCCTACGAGCAGTACTTC
CASSRQGAYEQYF
>TRBJ1-1|-|-|TRBV27
TGTGCCAGCAGTGAAAGGACAGAAGGGTGGGTCATGAACACTGAAGCTTTCTTT
CASSERTEGWVMNTEAFF
>TRBJ2-5|-|few|TRBV28
TGTGCCAGCAGTTCCACGGCACCCGGGACCTCCCAAGAGACCCAGTACTTC
CASSSTAPGTSQETQYF
>TRBJ2-1|TRBD2|-|TRBV10-3
TGTGCCATCGTAGCGGGAGAGAATCAAAATGAGCAGTTCTTC
CAIVAGENQNEQFF
>TRBJ2-7|TRBD2|-|TRBV10-1
TGCGCCAGCAGTGCCTCGACTAGCGGGAATAGAAGGAACGAGCAGTACTTC
CASSASTSGNRRNEQYF
>TRBJ2-7|TRBD1|once|TRBV14
TGTGCCAGCAGCCAAGGTTTTTTTCCGGAGCAGGGGGCGGACGAGCAGTACTTC
CASSQGFFPEQGADEQYF
>TRBJ1-1|-|-|TRBV27
TGTGCCAGCAGTTTATCGGGCGTTTCAGCTGAAGCTTTCTTT
CASSLSGVSAEAFF
>TRBJ1-3|-|-|TRBV9
TGTGCCAGCAGCGTCTTAGGCTCTGGAAACACCATATATTTT
CASSVLGSGNTIYF
>TRBJ2-7|-|-|TRBV15
TGTGCCACCAGCAGAGGGGGGCAGGGCTCAAGGTACGAGCAGTACTTC
CATSRGGQGSRYEQYF
>TRBJ2-7|-|-|TRBV7-2
TGTGCCAGCAGCTTCATCGGCAGCGGCCCCTCCGAGCAGTACTTC
CASSFIGSGPSEQYF
>TRBJ2-1|TRBD1|-|TRBV28
TGTGCCAGCAGAGGACAGGGATCCCCTAAGTGGCATGAGCAGTTCTTC
CASRGQGSPKWHEQFF
>TRBJ1-2|TRBD1|-|TRBV29-1
TGCAGCGTTGAAGATCGGGCAGGGGGAGGGTCCTTACACTATGGCTACACCTTC
CSVEDRAGGGSLHYGYTF
>TRBJ2-1|TRBD2|-|TRBV6-4
TGTGCCAGCAGTGGAAAATCAAGCGGGGCGTCGTACAATGAGCAGTTCTTC
CASSGKSSGASYNEQFF
>TRBJ2-2|-|-|TRBV7-3
TGTGCCAGCAGCCCTAGAAGGCAAAACACCGGGGAGCTGTTTTTT
CASSPRRQNTGELFF
>TRBJ2-2|-|-|TRBV27
TGTGCCAGCCGAGAATTTAGGGGGGGCGGCGAAATGGCCGGGGAGCTGTTTTTT
CASREFRGGGEMAGELFF
>TRBJ2-7|-|-|TRBV9
TGTGCCAGCAGCGTAGATGGCAGCACCTACGAGCAGTACTTC
CASSVDGSTYEQYF
>TRBJ2-5|-|-|TRBV5-1
TGCGCCAGCAGCTTGCTCGACGGATTACAAGAGACCCAGTACTTC
CASSLLDGLQETQYF
>TRBJ2-5|-|-|TRBV7-6
TGTGCCAGCTCTTCCCGCGGGCCCTGCCCCCAGTACTTC
CASSSRGPCPQYF
>TRBJ1-1|-|-|TRBV18
TGTGCCAGCTCACCTAAGGGCGGGAGAAACACTGAAGCTTTCTTT
CASSPKGGRNTEAFF
>TRBJ2-3|-|-|TRBV5-1
TGCGCCAGCAGCGAGCACCGGGACCCCGGAGATACGCAGTATTTT
CASSEHRDPGDTQYF
>TRBJ1-2|-|-|TRBV14
TGTGCCAGCAGCCACCGATACCGGGAGCAGGGCTACACCTTC
CASSHRYREQGYTF
>TRBJ2-3|-|-|TRBV7-7
TGTGCCAGCAGCTCAGGGACAGCGGGAGATACGCAGTATTTT
CASSSGTAGDTQYF
>TRBJ2-3|TRBD1|-|TRBV2
TGTGCCAGCAGCCCTTTCCGGGACAGGCATAGCACAGATACGCAGTATTTT
CASSPFRDRHSTDTQYF
>TRBJ2-7|-|few|TRBV28
TGTGCCAGCGGCACCTACGAGCAGTACTTC
CASGTYEQYF
>TRBJ2-4|TRBD2|-|TRBV28
TGTGCCAGCAGTTCCACGGGTAGAAGCGGGGCGAGGGGCATTCAGTACTTC
CASSSTGRSGARGIQYF
>TRBJ2-1|TRBD2|-|TRBV5-6
TGTGCCAGCAGCCTGACCGGGACTAGCGACTCCAATGAGCAGTTCTTC
CASSLTGTSDSNEQFF
>TRBJ2-3|TRBD1|-|TRBV28
TGTGCCAGCAGTTTCCCGACAGGGGGCATCGCAGATACGCAGTATTTT
CASSFPTGGIADTQYF
>TRBJ2-7|-|few|TRBV28
TGTGCCAGCAGTTTACGCCAGACTAAAGAGCAGTACTTC
CASSLRQTKEQYF
>TRBJ2-1|TRBD2|-|TRBV10-1
TGCGCCAGCAGTTCTCTTCTAGCGGGAGGGCCCGGTTACAATGAGCAGTTCTTC
CASSSLLAGGPGYNEQFF
>TRBJ2-2|TRBD2|-|TRBV5-1
TGCGCCAGCAGCCTGGGACTAGCGGGTTCTCCTCCGGGCGCCGGGGAGCTGTTTTTT
CASSLGLAGSPPGAGELFF
>TRBJ2-5|TRBD2|-|TRBV18
TGTGCCAGCTCACCACTGGACGGGAGGGCCGGGGAGACCCAGTACTTC
CASSPLDGRAGETQYF
>TRBJ1-1|-|-|TRBV20-1
TGCAGCGTCACAGGGATCACTGAAGCTTTCTTT
CSVTGITEAFF
>TRBJ1-2|TRBD1|-|TRBV5-1
TGCGCCAGCAGCTTGGAGACAGGGACCTATGGCTACACCTTC
CASSLETGTYGYTF
>TRBJ1-1|-|once|TRBV28
TGTGCCAGCAGTTCGATAGGTATTATTAGGAACACTGAAGCTTTCTTT
CASSSIGIIRNTEAFF
>TRBJ2-7|TRBD2|-|TRBV19
TGTGCCAGTAGTTCCCCTAGCGGGAGCGGGCCCTACGAGCAGTACTTC
CASSSPSGSGPYEQYF